The present T cell receptor (beta chain) was sequenced within a study of T-cell reconstitution after alpha-beta-depleted transplantation in children. This clonotype was seen at least ten times. Unique molecular identifiers were used to barcode this TCRbeta library. MiXCR was run by TCRdb on the PCR reads, yielding one entry per CDR3 protein. In the table there are a few hundred thousand distinct CDR3 sequences, 7.5% to 10% of which are singletons. This TCR came from a human donor who donated a stem cell graft to a child with SCID. The source material was PBMCs from the stem cell graft donor, sampled from the stem cell graft.

CDR3 amino acids: CASCGGMNTEAFF. The CDR3 bases are TGTGCCAGCTGTGGGGGAATGAACACTGAAGCTTTCTTT. The J gene is TRBJ1-1, the V gene TRBV11-2, with D perhaps TRBD1 (5 bases). Germline V gene lookup returns CDR1 SGHAT and CDR2 FQNNGV. This CDR3 is built from 13 residues. V gave up 8 bases and J gave up 0 bases, with 10 bases separating them.